Sequencing of this TCR beta chain was carried out in a study of T cell repertoires in cytomegalovirus infection. Germline CDR1 MDHEN, CDR2 SYDVKM. V lost 6 bases and J 1 base, leaving 18 bases between the germline ends. This CDR3 region has 16 residues. This clonotype showed up many times. Its antigen is unknown. In TCRdb, the reads were re-called with MiXCR into one record per CDR3 protein. The table includes 650,000 to 900,000 distinct CDR3 sequences, 30% to 35% detected once. The clonotype comes from a human donor in good health (CMV status not recorded). Some clones in this sample may be carry-over from other donors' samples. The J gene is TRBJ2-5, the V gene TRBV28, with unresolved D. The source material was cultured CD8+ T cells from PBMCs, sampled from culture after CMV antigen stimulation. CDR3 sequence reads: CASSSSPSVLQETQYF. CDR3 coding DNA: TGTGCCAGCAGCTCTTCCCCCAGCGTACTCCAAGAGACCCAGTACTTC.